Shown below are 8 T cell receptor beta chains from a single sample sequenced in a study of shared clonotypes between healthy human individuals. TCRdb's copy holds only in-frame clones and misses some; the assay was immunoSEQ multiplex PCR. There are around 500,000 clones in the sample; roughly four fifths occur only once, and 13% lies in the top ten. The sequenced sample was PBMCs. The receptors here all came from a woman in her 40s in good health. Some clones in this sample may be carry-over from other donors' samples.

This chain links TRBV15 with TRBJ2-2, with 7 bases matching TRBD1. With 0 bases clipped from V and 6 bases from J, the junction kept 1 base outside the gene matches. Germline V gene data show CDR1 as LNHNV and CDR2 as YYDKDF (reference sequence). The length of the CDR3 is 14 residues. The CDR3 sequence: CATSREGQSGELFF. CDR3 DNA sequence: TGTGCCACCAGCAGAGAGGGACAGTCCGGGGAGCTGTTTTTT. The full variable domain, completed using reference TRBV15 and TRBJ2-2, is DAMVIQNPRYQVTQFGKPVTLSCSQTLNHNVMYWYQQKSSQAPKLLFHYYDKDFNNEADTPDNFQSRRPNTSFCFLDIRSPGLGDTAMYLCATSREGQSGELFFGEGSRLTVL.

The gene calls are TRBV19 and TRBJ1-1, with D perhaps TRBD1 (6 bases). Per germline, CDR1 LNHDA and CDR2 SQIVND (reference sequence). This CDR3 has 14 amino acids. Trimming pared 4 bases from V and 1 base from J, leaving 10 bases between. CDR3 region: CASSTDSENTEAFF. CDR3 coding DNA: TGTGCCAGTAGTACGGACAGCGAGAACACTGAAGCTTTCTTT.

V usage is TRBV29-1 and J usage is TRBJ2-1, with D tentatively TRBD1 (5 bases). The CDR3 is 13 amino acids. The V end lost 4 bases, the J end lost 2 bases, and 9 bases lay between the germline ends. Germline V gene sequence: CDR1 SQVTM, CDR2 ANQGSEA. The CDR3 loop reads CSVGTPTYNEQFF. CDR3 sequence (DNA): TGCAGCGTTGGGACACCAACCTACAATGAGCAGTTCTTC.

The rearrangement links TRBV7-6 to TRBJ2-3; D not certain. CDR1 is SGHVS, CDR2 FNYEAQ, per germline. Deletions cut 3 bases from V and 5 bases from J, with 15 bases between. CDR3 length: 15 amino acids. The CDR3 DNA is TGTGCCAGCAGCTTCGGCGCAGGCGGTGAAGATACGCAGTATTTT. Amino acids: CASSFGAGGEDTQYF.

The genes are TRBV28 and TRBJ2-5, with TRBD2 as a possible D gene (7 bases). Germline CDR1 and CDR2: MDHEN and SYDVKM. The CDR3 contains 14 residues. Trimming took 1 base from V and 4 from J, leaving 10 bases between them. CDR3 loop: CASSLLAGAETQYF. The CDR3 DNA reads as TGTGCCAGCAGTTTATTGGCGGGGGCAGAGACCCAGTACTTC.

The rearrangement uses TRBV30 and TRBJ2-7; TRBD2 matches 12 bases. The CDR3 totals 13 residues. Germline V lookup: CDR1 GTSNPN, CDR2 SVGIG (reference sequence). V was clipped by 5 bases and J by 4 bases; unmatched bases: 3. The CDR3 nucleotides read TGTGCCTGGGTACTAGCGGGAGGTTACGAGCAGTACTTC. Protein product: CAWVLAGGYEQYF.

As regards this clone: Different DNA sequences within this sample yield the same CDR3. This chain connects TRBV11-2 to TRBJ2-3; unclear D gene. The length of the CDR3 is 11 residues. The germline V gene encodes CDR1 SGHAT and CDR2 FQNNGV. V lost 3 bases and J lost 5, with 3 bases in between. The CDR3 sequence is CASSFGDTQYF. The DNA for the CDR3 is TGTGCCAGCAGCTTCGGAGATACGCAGTATTTT.

This clone was recorded a few times. The CDR3 here is CASSFGRDGEQYF. The CDR3 coding sequence is TGTGCCAGCAGCTTTGGCAGGGATGGCGAGCAGTACTTC. The chain carries TRBV7-2 and TRBJ2-7; D might be TRBD1 (5 bases). Germline V gene data show CDR1 as SGHTA and CDR2 as FQGNSA. The V end was cut by 3 bases, the J end by 6 bases, with 12 bases between. CDR3 length: 13 amino acids.